Presented here are 3 T cell receptor beta chains from one specimen sequenced in a study of beta chain features in type 1 diabetes. TCRB transcripts that were expressed got sequenced, as all of the isolated RNA had been reverse transcribed. TCRdb's copy holds only in-frame clones and misses some; the assay was immunoSEQ multiplex PCR. Among 600,000 to 650,000 clones, around 15% were seen once, and the ten largest hold 0.07% to 0.095%. Sample: naive CD4+ T cells from blood. The receptors come from a man between 18 and 29 years old in good health.

This clone was counted between two and nine times. The CDR3 bases are TGTGCCAGCAGCCAGCGGGAAGCAACTAATGAAAAACTGTTTTTT. Amino acids: CASSQREATNEKLFF. The chain combines TRBV7-9 with TRBJ1-4; D is uncertain. Germline V gene data show CDR1 as SEHNR and CDR2 as FQNEAQ (reference sequence). The CDR3 loop spans 15 amino acids. V lost 5 bases to trimming and J lost 0 bases, with 10 bases between them.

This clone came up a few times. The chain combines TRBV28 with TRBJ2-1; D not certain. This CDR3 region has 16 residues. In germline, CDR1 is MDHEN, CDR2 SYDVKM. V was pared by 5 bases and J by 0 bases, with 14 bases between. The CDR3 sequence: CASSPPYQSSYNEQFF. CDR3 coding DNA: TGTGCCAGCAGTCCGCCCTACCAGAGCTCCTACAATGAGCAGTTCTTC.

The chain is built from TRBV29-1 and TRBJ2-7; D is ambiguous. The CDR3 consists of 14 residues. The V gene's germline CDR1 is SQVTM and CDR2 ANQGSEA. The ends were cut back, 0 bases at V and 0 bases at J, with 9 bases in the middle. CDR3 residues: CSVEDRRYSYEQYF. CDR3 nucleotides: TGCAGCGTTGAAGATCGTCGGTACTCCTACGAGCAGTACTTC.